This TCR beta chain is drawn from a study of blood T cell repertoires in COVID-19. Study at large: Samples came from the United States, Italy and Spain, spanning acute and convalescent COVID-19. PBMCs, B-cell-depleted T cells, or T cells were the source of the cDNA or gDNA that made up the material.

This clone was recorded once. CDR1 MDHEN and CDR2 SYDVKM come from the germline V gene. V lost 2 bases to trimming and J lost 6 bases, with 6 bases between them. This CDR3 region has 12 residues. Per the original data handling: Estimation of nucleated cell counts was performed using reference gene primer amplification. The method was immunoSEQ multiplex PCR; TCRdb's version includes in-frame clones alone and lacks a portion of them. V, J and clone size derive from that table, while D and trimming were established from the DNA sequence. The table shows roughly 160,000 clones, with 74% occurring only once.

The receptor's source is a woman aged 80 or over with acute or convalescent COVID-19. Sequencing input: peripheral blood. The rearrangement uses TRBV28 and TRBJ2-3; no clear D. The CDR3 region has the DNA TGTGCCAGCAGTTTAAACTCGGATACGCAGTATTTT. This sequence encodes CASSLNSDTQYF.